The T cell receptor (beta chain) described here comes from a study of Ad26.COV2.S vaccination and SARS-CoV-2 variants. Across the study: Recipients of Ad26.COV2.S got it intramuscularly, once or twice 56 days apart. Study outcomes and limitations: Vaccine recipients had higher spike-specific TCR breadth than placebo recipients.

This table comes from immunoSEQ multiplex PCR, and its TCRdb copy is limited to in-frame clones, with some not included. The top ten hold around 2.6% of the sample, which has over 400,000 clones, 89% seen once. Germline V gene sequence: CDR1 SGHNT, CDR2 YYREEE (reference sequence). Trimming removed 5 bases from V and 1 base from J, with 18 bases in between. CDR3 size: 16 residues. The treatment here: about 20 received Ad26.COV2.S at low or high dose, single or two shots; 5 received placebo; per-sample allocation not given. Vaccine and placebo recipients were sampled on day 63 after the first injection. Its platform was an Ad26 vector, and its expressed antigen was Wuhan-strain SARS-CoV-2 spike. With respect to this clone: The antigen is undetermined.

This TCR derives from a person aged 18 to 65 who received the Ad26.COV2.S COVID-19 vaccine or a placebo. The source material was peripheral blood, sampled in a trial of Ad26.COV2.S vaccine versus placebo. The chain employs TRBV5-4 and TRBJ1-1; TRBD1 might be the D (6 bases). The CDR3 loop reads CASSPDGGPTNTEAFF. As DNA, the CDR3 is TGTGCCAGCAGTCCGGACGGGGGGCCTACGAACACTGAAGCTTTCTTT.